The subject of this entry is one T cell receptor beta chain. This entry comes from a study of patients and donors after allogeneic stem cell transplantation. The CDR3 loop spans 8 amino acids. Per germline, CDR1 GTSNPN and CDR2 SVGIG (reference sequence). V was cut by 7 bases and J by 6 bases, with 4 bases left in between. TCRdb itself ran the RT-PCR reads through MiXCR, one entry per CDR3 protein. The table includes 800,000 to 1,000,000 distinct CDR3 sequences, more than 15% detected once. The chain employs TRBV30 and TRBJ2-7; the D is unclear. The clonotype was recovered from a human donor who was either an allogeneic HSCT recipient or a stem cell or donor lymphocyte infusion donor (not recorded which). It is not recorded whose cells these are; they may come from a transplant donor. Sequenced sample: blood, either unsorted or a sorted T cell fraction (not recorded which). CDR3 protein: CASGEQYF. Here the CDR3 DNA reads TGTGCCTCGGGCGAGCAGTACTTC.